What follows describes a single T cell receptor beta chain. With 5 bases clipped from V and 4 bases from J, the junction kept 13 bases outside the gene matches. CDR3 length equals 19 residues. CDR1 is SGHTA, CDR2 FQGNSA, per germline. This entry is derived from a study of blood T cell repertoires in COVID-19. Study-level background: Samples of COVID-19 (acute and convalescent) were obtained from the United States, Italy and Spain. Nucleic acid was either cDNA or gDNA, and it came from T cells, B-cell-depleted T cells, or PBMCs.

In the study's own analysis: Amplifying reference gene primers gave estimates of nucleated cell counts. Data came from immunoSEQ multiplex PCR; TCRdb stores just in-frame clones and leaves some out. Clonal size and the V and J genes are those of that table, whereas D and trimming came from the DNA. Of about 170,000 clones listed, roughly 86% are singletons. The source is a man aged 65 to 85 with acute or convalescent COVID-19. The chain recombines TRBV7-2 with TRBJ2-2; 13 positions match TRBD2. Material: peripheral blood. The CDR3 is CASSPRVLAGGLGTGELFF. The CDR3 nucleotides are TGTGCCAGCAGCCCAAGGGTACTAGCGGGGGGGCTGGGCACCGGGGAGCTGTTTTTT. The whole variable domain, remainder taken from reference TRBV7-2 and TRBJ2-2, is GAGVSQSPSNKVTEKGKDVELRCDPISGHTALYWYRQSLGQGLEFLIYFQGNSAPDKSGLPSDRFSAERTGGSVSTLTIQRTQQEDSAVYLCASSPRVLAGGLGTGELFFGEGSRLTVL.